The clone carrying this T cell receptor (beta chain) appeared many times. The antigen is undetermined. Authors of the study amplified TCR beta CDR3 regions from RNA transcripts. The HTBI primer set was used in a first-round RT-PCR of the TCR CDR3. TCRdb reprocessed the multiplex PCR reads via MiXCR and lists one record per CDR3 protein. The sample carries under 350,000 distinct CDR3 sequences, about 20% recorded once. The record originates from a study of T cells in Graves' hyperthyroidism and ophthalmopathy. Findings and caveats of the study: Separating ophthalmopathy from stable hyperthyroidism was achieved by a 13 V-J model. Peripheral blood also featured most of the thyroid clonotypes expanded above 0.001.

CDR3 length equals 15 residues. The V gene's germline CDR1 is SGHAT and CDR2 FQNNGV. After removal of 3 bases from V and 2 bases from J, the junction contained 5 bases not matched to a gene. This sequence was found in a woman between 45 and 65 years old with Graves' hyperthyroidism. This chain uses TRBV11-2 with TRBJ2-3, with 7 nucleotides matching TRBD2. Sequencing was performed on blood. The DNA of the CDR3 is TGTGCCAGCAGCTTTTTGCTAGCGGCCACAGATACGCAGTATTTT. Protein sequence: CASSFLLAATDTQYF.